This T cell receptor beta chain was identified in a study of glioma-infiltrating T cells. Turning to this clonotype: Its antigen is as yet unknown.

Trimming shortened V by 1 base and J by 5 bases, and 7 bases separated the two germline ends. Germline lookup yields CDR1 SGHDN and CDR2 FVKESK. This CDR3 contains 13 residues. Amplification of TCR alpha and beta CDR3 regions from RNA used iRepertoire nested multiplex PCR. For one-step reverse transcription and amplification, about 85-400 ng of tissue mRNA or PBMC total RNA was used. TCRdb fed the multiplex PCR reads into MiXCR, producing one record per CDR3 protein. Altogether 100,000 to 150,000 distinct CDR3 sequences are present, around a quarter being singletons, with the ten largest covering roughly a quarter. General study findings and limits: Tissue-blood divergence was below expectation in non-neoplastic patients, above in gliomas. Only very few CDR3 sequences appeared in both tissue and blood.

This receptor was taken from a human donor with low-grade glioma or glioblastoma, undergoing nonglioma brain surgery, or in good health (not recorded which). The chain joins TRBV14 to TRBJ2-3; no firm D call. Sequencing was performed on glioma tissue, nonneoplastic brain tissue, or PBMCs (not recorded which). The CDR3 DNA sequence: TGTGCCAGCAGCCAAGGGTCTAGAGATACGCAGTATTTT. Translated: CASSQGSRDTQYF.